The next 27 T cell receptor beta chains were all read from a single sample in a study of blood T cell dynamics during melanoma immunotherapy. As to time point: pre-treatment baseline. Repertoires were generated with immunoSEQ multiplex PCR, while TCRdb's copy carries only in-frame clones and drops some. Among over 9,500 clones listed, less than 90% were seen once. The sequencing here drew on blood, taken from a patient treated with checkpoint blockade. These receptor sequences come from a human donor with melanoma.

This chain connects TRBV27 to TRBJ2-3; 11 bases map to TRBD2. Per the germline V gene, CDR1 is MNHEY and CDR2 is SMNVEV (reference sequence). Losses at the gene ends were 8 bases for V and 6 bases for J; bases not matched to a gene: 13. The CDR3 runs to 16 residues. The chain's CDR3 is CASYPLAGGMLDTQYF. CDR3 coding DNA: TGTGCCAGCTACCCTCTAGCGGGGGGAATGTTGGATACGCAGTATTTT.

This clone showed up just a few times. CDR3 DNA sequence: TGTGCCAGCAGCTTGAGAGGGGTCTCTGAAGCTTTCTTT. It translates to CASSLRGVSEAFF. The gene calls are TRBV5-4 and TRBJ1-1; D perhaps matches TRBD1 (5 bases). V was pared by 1 base and J by 6 bases, with 10 bases between. The CDR3 length is 13 residues. The germline gives CDR1 SGHNT, CDR2 YYREEE (reference sequence).

The gene calls are TRBV19 and TRBJ2-3; TRBD1 matches at 7 bases. V lost 10 bases, J lost 3 bases, and 4 bases stayed unmatched. Germline-derived CDR1 and CDR2 are LNHDA and SQIVND (reference sequence). The CDR3 totals 12 residues. The CDR3 DNA follows: TGTGCCACTGGGACAGCGACAGATACGCAGTATTTT. Translation: CATGTATDTQYF.

V is TRBV5-5 and J is TRBJ1-5; D unclear. Deletions cut 1 base from V and 5 bases from J, with 10 bases between. Germline V gives CDR1 SGHKS, CDR2 YYEKEE (reference sequence). CDR3 length: 14 amino acids. The DNA of the CDR3 is TGTGCCAGCAGCTTGTTCGGGGTGGATCAGCCCCAGCATTTT. This gives the protein CASSLFGVDQPQHF. Based on the CDR3 plus reference TRBV5-5 and TRBJ1-5, the full variable domain is DAGVTQSPTHLIKTRGQQVTLRCSPISGHKSVSWYQQVLGQGPQFIFQYYEKEERGRGNFPDRFSARQFPNYSSELNVNALLLGDSALYLCASSLFGVDQPQHFGDGTRLSIL.

The chain uses TRBV21-1 and TRBJ2-5; the table gives TRBD1 as D, unverified against the DNA. Matching the DNA end better, TRBJ2-7 makes the J call doubtful. TRBV21-1 is listed as a pseudogene. The CDR3 runs 15 residues. CDR3 residues: CASSKGQGETYEQYF. The CDR3, as DNA: TGTGCCAGCAGCAAAGGGCAGGGGGAAACCTACGAGCAGTACTTC.

The chain carries TRBV27 and TRBJ1-5; TRBD1 aligns across 10 bases. V shed 4 bases, J shed 0 bases, and the junction held 15 bases outside the gene matches. This CDR3 comprises 20 residues. Germline V gene sequence: CDR1 MNHEY, CDR2 SMNVEV (reference sequence). Written as DNA, the CDR3 is TGTGCCAGCAGTTCCTCGAAGGGGACAGGGGCCCTTTATAGCAATCAGCCCCAGCATTTT. The encoded protein is CASSSSKGTGALYSNQPQHF.

The chain recombines TRBV7-6 with TRBJ2-7; 11 bases line up with TRBD1. J was trimmed by 3 bases and V by 5 bases; bases with no gene match: 9. This CDR3 spans 16 amino acids. CDR1 SGHVS and CDR2 FNYEAQ come from the germline V gene. The chain's CDR3 is CASSPRGGQGDYEQYF. The CDR3 nucleotides read TGTGCCAGCAGCCCTAGAGGGGGACAGGGGGACTACGAGCAGTACTTC.

V usage is TRBV30 and J usage is TRBJ1-5; perhaps TRBD1 as D (5 bases). This CDR3 is built from 16 residues. Between the trimmed V and J ends, which lost 3 bases and 3 bases, there was a span of 18 bases. CDR1 GTSNPN and CDR2 SVGIG come from the germline V gene (reference sequence). CDR3 bases: TGTGCCTGGAGCAGTGGGGCCAGAGGGTACAATCAGCCCCAGCATTTT. Protein sequence: CAWSSGARGYNQPQHF.

The chain has TRBV6-1 and TRBJ1-4; D is ambiguous. Germline CDR1 and CDR2: MNHNS and SASEGT. CDR3 length: 17 residues. V was trimmed by 3 bases and J by 5 bases, leaving 19 bases between them. The DNA for the CDR3 is TGTGCCAGCAGTGACAACCGTCGCGGGTGGGGAAATGAAAAACTGTTTTTT. Its translation is CASSDNRRGWGNEKLFF.

The chain is built from TRBV7-2 and TRBJ1-2; possible D gene TRBD1, 5 bases. This CDR3 is built from 13 residues. Trimming left V 1 base short and J 3 bases short, with 6 bases between. Germline V gives CDR1 SGHTA, CDR2 FQGNSA. The chain's CDR3 is CASSLGQYYGYTF. Here the CDR3 DNA reads TGTGCCAGCAGCTTAGGACAGTACTATGGCTACACCTTC.

The rearrangement joins TRBV7-2 to TRBJ2-7; 9 bases are a match to TRBD1. Per germline, CDR1 SGHTA and CDR2 FQGNSA. J lost 5 bases, V lost 1 base, and 6 bases had no gene match. The CDR3 runs to 15 residues. This chain's CDR3 is CASSLGGTGSNEQYV. CDR3 DNA sequence: TGTGCCAGCAGCTTAGGAGGGACAGGGAGCAACGAGCAGTACGTC.

The chain joins TRBV9 to TRBJ1-3; D is unclear. Germline CDR1 is SGDLS and CDR2 is YYNGEE. Trimming stripped 4 bases from V and 4 bases from J, with 18 bases between. The CDR3 is made up of 16 amino acids. In DNA, the CDR3 is TGTGCCAGCAGCCCGGGATCCAGTCTGTTGGGAAACACCATATATTTT. It yields the protein CASSPGSSLLGNTIYF.

V usage is TRBV19 and J usage is TRBJ1-1; no firm D call. The CDR3 totals 14 residues. Trimming pared 2 bases from V and 3 bases from J, leaving 10 bases between. In germline, CDR1 is LNHDA, CDR2 SQIVND (reference sequence). This CDR3 reads CASSIRADYTEAFF. CDR3 DNA sequence: TGTGCCAGTAGTATACGAGCAGATTACACTGAAGCTTTCTTT.

The gene calls are TRBV2 and TRBJ1-1; tentatively, D is TRBD1 (6 bases). This CDR3 has 15 residues. Looked up from germline, CDR1 is SNHLY and CDR2 is FYNNEI. With 5 bases removed from V and 2 bases from J, the gap between germline ends came to 15 bases. CDR3 protein: CASSYWDISNTEAFF. The CDR3 DNA reads as TGTGCCAGCAGTTATTGGGACATCTCCAACACTGAAGCTTTCTTT.

The gene calls are TRBV7-7 and TRBJ2-5; D may be TRBD1 (5 bases). Per germline, CDR1 SSHAT and CDR2 FNYEAQ (reference sequence). The CDR3 is made up of 15 amino acids. Between the trimmed V and J ends, which lost 1 base and 5 bases, there was a span of 14 bases. The CDR3 sequence is CASSLGPTASETQYF. CDR3 nucleotide sequence: TGTGCCAGCAGCTTAGGACCGACAGCGTCGGAGACCCAGTACTTC.

The J gene is TRBJ2-5, the V gene TRBV7-9, with D maybe TRBD1 (5 bases). The CDR3 spans 12 residues. Germline lookup yields CDR1 SEHNR and CDR2 FQNEAQ (reference sequence). V gave up 6 bases and J gave up 5 bases, with 10 bases separating them. CDR3 residues: CASSSGKETQYF. CDR3 coding DNA: TGTGCCAGCAGTTCAGGGAAGGAGACCCAGTACTTC.

The chain carries TRBV7-8 and TRBJ2-5; 8 nucleotides match TRBD1. CDR3 length: 15 residues. The junction had 8 bases not matched to a gene; V was cut back by 5 bases and J by 3 bases. Looked up from germline, CDR1 is SGHVS and CDR2 is FQNEAQ. This CDR3 reads CASSTVDRGKETQYF. The CDR3 DNA sequence: TGTGCCAGCAGCACAGTCGACAGGGGAAAAGAGACCCAGTACTTC.

This clone was seen only once. The chain joins TRBV19 to TRBJ2-3; D gene ambiguous. The CDR3 totals 15 residues. V shed 4 bases and J shed 3 bases, with 14 bases lying between them. The germline V gene has CDR1 LNHDA and CDR2 SQIVND (reference sequence). The CDR3 region is CASSKATGPTDTQYF. In DNA, the CDR3 is TGTGCCAGTAGTAAGGCCACCGGCCCTACAGATACGCAGTATTTT.

The J gene is TRBJ2-1, the V gene TRBV7-2; D is perhaps TRBD1 or TRBD2 (6 bases each). Germline values: CDR1 SGHTA, CDR2 FQGNSA. The CDR3 covers 13 residues. Trimming shortened V by 2 bases and J by 9 bases, and 11 bases separated the two germline ends. CDR3: CASSLQGGSEQFF. The DNA of the CDR3 is TGTGCCAGCAGCTTACAAGGGGGGAGTGAGCAGTTCTTC.

The chain recombines TRBV2 with TRBJ1-5, with TRBD1 as a possible D gene (6 bases). Germline V gene sequence: CDR1 SNHLY, CDR2 FYNNEI. The CDR3 is 16 amino acids. V was clipped by 1 base and J by 2 bases, with 12 bases between them. The CDR3 loop reads CASSEESGAGNQPQHF. DNA for the CDR3: TGTGCCAGCAGTGAAGAGTCGGGGGCCGGCAATCAGCCCCAGCATTTT.

The chain couples TRBV28 to TRBJ1-5, with unresolved D. From germline, CDR1 is MDHEN and CDR2 SYDVKM. Trimming took off 3 bases at V and 3 bases at J, with 15 bases between the two ends. The CDR3 contains 16 residues. The CDR3 protein is CASSFRKARVNQPQHF. Written as DNA, the CDR3 is TGTGCCAGCAGTTTCAGAAAGGCTAGGGTCAATCAGCCCCAGCATTTT.

V and J are TRBV7-9 and TRBJ1-4, with TRBD1 matching 7 bases. With 0 bases clipped from V and 8 bases from J, the junction kept 3 bases outside the gene matches. Per germline, CDR1 SEHNR and CDR2 FQNEAQ (reference sequence). This CDR3 has 14 residues. CDR3 loop: CASSLAGGSEKLFF. In DNA form, the CDR3 reads TGTGCCAGCAGCTTAGCAGGGGGCTCGGAAAAACTGTTTTTT.

V gene TRBV19 combines with J gene TRBJ2-1; 8 bases agree with TRBD2. Germline CDR1 LNHDA, CDR2 SQIVND (reference sequence). CDR3 size: 15 residues. After removal of 6 bases from V and 4 bases from J, the junction contained 8 bases not matched to a gene. Here the CDR3 reads CASRISGVPYNEQFF. CDR3 sequence (DNA): TGTGCCAGTAGAATTAGCGGGGTCCCGTACAATGAGCAGTTCTTC.

The chain's CDR3 is CASSDSLDSTRQPQHF. For the CDR3, the DNA is TGTGCCAGCAGTGACAGCCTCGACAGTACTCGTCAGCCCCAGCATTTT. V gene TRBV2 combines with J gene TRBJ1-5, with D perhaps TRBD1 (5 bases). Germline CDR1 is SNHLY and CDR2 is FYNNEI. V lost 3 bases, J lost 6 bases, and 18 bases lay in between. The CDR3 covers 16 residues.

V is TRBV5-1 and J is TRBJ2-1; weak D call: TRBD2 (5 bases). The CDR3 has 13 amino acids. The germline gives CDR1 SGHRS, CDR2 YFSETQ. V lost 0 bases to trimming and J lost 14 bases, with 15 bases between them. CDR3 residues: CASSLDDSQRKFF. The DNA of the CDR3 is TGCGCCAGCAGCTTGGATGATTCCCAGCGGAAGTTCTTC.

This clone has only a few counts. V gene TRBV5-1 combines with J gene TRBJ1-1; no clear D. Trimming shortened V by 3 bases and J by 0 bases, and 9 bases separated the two germline ends. The CDR3 length is 14 residues. CDR1 is SGHRS, CDR2 YFSETQ, per germline. The CDR3 loop is CASSSGRLNTEAFF. The CDR3 DNA reads TGCGCCAGCAGCTCGGGCCGATTGAACACTGAAGCTTTCTTT.

The rearrangement uses TRBV11-2 and TRBJ2-7; maybe TRBD2 (6 bases). The V end was cut by 4 bases, the J end by 2 bases, with 12 bases between. The germline V gene has CDR1 SGHAT and CDR2 FQNNGV. The CDR3 is 14 amino acids. The CDR3: CASSSRLDPYEQYF. CDR3 bases: TGTGCCAGCAGCTCTAGACTAGACCCCTACGAGCAGTACTTC.